Listed below are T cell receptor beta chains from one sample, sequenced in a study of PD-L1 blockade in urothelial cancer. The protocol was immunoSEQ multiplex PCR, while the TCRdb copy is restricted to in-frame clones and leaves out a portion. Among around 50,000 clones, 70% to 90% were seen once, and the ten largest hold less than 2.5%. The starting material was PBMCs, obtained around atezolizumab (anti-PD-L1) treatment. These receptors were obtained from a man aged 55-75 years with urothelial cancer. CDR3s include the opening cysteine and the closing phenylalanine or tryptophan. D genes are given only for firm matches. Some rows mark clone size as missing; the rest say once, few, many or name a class of expanded clone.

v_gene	abundance	d_gene	j_gene	CDR3aa	CDR3nt
TRBV18	.	.	TRBJ2-5	CASSPPSGMGETQYF	TGTGCCAGCTCACCACCCTCGGGGATGGGAGAGACCCAGTACTTC
TRBV10-1	.	.	TRBJ2-7	CASSEGPYEQYF	TGCGCCAGCAGTGAGGGGCCCTACGAGCAGTACTTC
TRBV6-5	.	.	TRBJ1-6	CASSYSSASPNSPLHF	TGTGCCAGCAGTTACTCGAGCGCCAGTCCGAATTCACCCCTCCACTTT
TRBV29-1	.	.	TRBJ1-5	CSVQGSGPQHF	TGCAGCGTCCAGGGGAGTGGACCCCAGCATTTT
TRBV7-2	.	TRBD2	TRBJ2-5	CASSLARERGDQYF	TGTGCCAGCAGCTTAGCGCGGGAACGGGGGGACCAGTACTTC
TRBV6-5	.	.	TRBJ2-1	CASRRGTNYNEQFF	TGTGCCAGCAGGAGGGGGACTAACTACAATGAGCAGTTCTTC
TRBV9	.	.	TRBJ1-1	CASSVVGQGNTEAFF	TGTGCCAGCAGCGTAGTAGGACAAGGGAACACTGAAGCTTTCTTT
TRBV11-3	.	.	TRBJ2-3	CASSLAPRTDTQYF	TGTGCCAGCAGCTTGGCCCCCCGCACAGATACGCAGTATTTT
TRBV9	.	TRBD2	TRBJ2-3	CASSTSGGGTDTQYF	TGTGCCAGCAGCACTAGCGGGGGGGGTACAGATACGCAGTATTTT
TRBV27	.	TRBD1	TRBJ2-7	CASSLQAGGTYEQYF	TGTGCCAGCAGTTTACAGGCAGGGGGCACCTACGAGCAGTACTTC
TRBV5-4	.	.	TRBJ2-5	CASSLTTTQETQYF	TGTGCCAGCAGCTTGACGACTACCCAAGAGACCCAGTACTTC
TRBV27	.	TRBD1	TRBJ1-4	CASRRQGSNEKLFF	TGTGCCAGCAGGAGACAGGGATCCAATGAAAAACTGTTTTTT
TRBV30	.	TRBD1	TRBJ1-5	CAWSGRQTGGNQPQHF	TGTGCCTGGAGTGGACGTCAGACAGGGGGCAATCAGCCCCAGCATTTT
TRBV7-2	.	TRBD1	TRBJ2-3	CASSTQGQGNTDTQYF	TGTGCCAGCAGCACACAAGGACAGGGGAACACAGATACGCAGTATTTT
TRBV10-3	.	.	TRBJ2-3	CAISWTEVTDTQYF	TGTGCCATCAGTTGGACAGAAGTCACAGATACGCAGTATTTT
TRBV27	.	TRBD1	TRBJ2-7	CASRDRGGYEQYF	TGTGCCAGCAGGGACAGGGGTGGCTACGAGCAGTACTTC
TRBV5-8	.	.	TRBJ2-4	CASSFGLLAKNIQYF	TGTGCCAGCAGCTTTGGTTTACTAGCCAAAAACATTCAGTACTTC
TRBV5-1	.	TRBD2	TRBJ2-1	CASSLLAESNEQFF	TGCGCCAGCAGCTTACTAGCGGAGAGCAATGAGCAGTTCTTC
TRBV7-2	.	.	TRBJ1-3	CASSYRVGNTIYF	TGTGCCAGCAGCTACAGAGTAGGAAACACCATATATTTT
TRBV7-2	.	TRBD1	TRBJ2-5	CASSVRDRGQETQYF	TGTGCCAGCAGCGTAAGGGACAGGGGGCAAGAGACCCAGTACTTC
TRBV18	.	TRBD1	TRBJ2-2	CASSPRPGTGGPDKLFF	TGTGCCAGCTCACCGCGTCCCGGGACAGGGGGACCAGATAAGCTGTTTTTT
TRBV7-3	.	.	TRBJ1-2	CASDGTSTNYGYTF	TGTGCCAGCGACGGGACATCCACTAACTATGGCTACACCTTC
TRBV7-2	.	TRBD2	TRBJ2-7	CASSLSLAGGGYEQYF	TGTGCCAGCAGCTTAAGCCTGGCGGGAGGCGGCTACGAGCAGTACTTC
TRBV19	.	.	TRBJ1-5	CASSVEQANTGNQPQHF	TGTGCCAGCTCCGTAGAACAGGCAAACACGGGCAATCAGCCCCAGCATTTT
TRBV6-6	.	.	TRBJ1-2	CASSRESYTF	TGTGCCAGCTCCCGGGAGAGCTACACCTTC
TRBV28	.	TRBD1	TRBJ1-2	CASSLRQGANRGYTF	TGTGCCAGCAGTTTACGACAGGGGGCAAACAGGGGCTACACCTTC
TRBV10-2	.	TRBD2	TRBJ2-7	CASKEGGRASYEQYF	TGCGCCAGCAAGGAGGGCGGGAGGGCGTCCTACGAGCAGTACTTC
TRBV19	.	.	TRBJ2-5	CASRRGQSYQETQYF	TGTGCCAGTAGACGCGGACAGTCGTACCAAGAGACCCAGTACTTC
TRBV5-4	.	TRBD2	TRBJ2-2	CASSLLAGGDTGELFF	TGTGCCAGCAGCCTACTAGCGGGGGGCGACACCGGGGAGCTGTTTTTT
TRBV7-2	.	TRBD2	TRBJ2-2	CASSVSGAGTGELFF	TGTGCCAGCAGCGTGAGCGGGGCGGGGACCGGGGAGCTGTTTTTT
TRBV5-1	.	.	TRBJ2-2	CASSLAPPGGELFF	TGCGCCAGCAGCTTGGCACCCCCGGGGGGGGAGCTGTTTTTT
TRBV9	once	TRBD2	TRBJ2-3	CASSLAGGGAGQYF	TGTGCCAGCAGCTTGGCGGGAGGAGGGGCGGGGCAGTATTTT
TRBV4-1	.	.	TRBJ2-3	CASRNLRSGDTQYF	TGCGCCAGCAGGAACCTGAGGAGCGGAGATACGCAGTATTTT
TRBV19	.	.	TRBJ1-4	CASSMARNNEKLFF	TGTGCCAGTAGTATGGCGCGGAATAATGAAAAACTGTTTTTT
TRBV6-5	.	TRBD2	TRBJ2-1	CASSSSGSSNEQFF	TGTGCCAGCAGTTCTAGCGGGAGTAGCAATGAGCAGTTCTTC
TRBV29-1	.	TRBD1	TRBJ1-4	CSVADRVTGTNEKLFF	TGCAGCGTGGCAGACAGGGTAACAGGAACTAATGAAAAACTGTTTTTT